Shown below are 28 T cell receptor beta chains from a single sample sequenced in a study of CD8 T cells in Susac syndrome. cDNA came from around 0.54 to 1 ug RNA primed by random hexamers. TCRdb re-called the immunoSEQ multiplex PCR reads with MiXCR, one entry per CDR3 protein. Among about 240,000 distinct CDR3 sequences listed, 90% to 97% were seen once. Material for sequencing was CD4+ T cells from PBMCs. These receptor sequences come from a human donor with Susac syndrome.

This clonotype was observed a single time. This rearrangement joins TRBV29-1 to TRBJ1-5; 8 bases match TRBD1. V was pared by 5 bases and J by 5 bases, with 5 bases of the junction left unmatched. Germline CDR1 is SQVTM and CDR2 is ANQGSEA. The CDR3 loop spans 13 amino acids. The CDR3 region has the DNA TGCAGCGTTTCGACAGGGGCTGATCAGCCCCAGCATTTT. Translation gives CSVSTGADQPQHF.

V and J are TRBV7-9 and TRBJ2-1; D perhaps matches TRBD1 (6 bases). Per germline, CDR1 SEHNR and CDR2 FQNEAQ (reference sequence). Trimming cost V 5 bases and J 2 bases, with 16 bases left between them. The CDR3 extends over 16 amino acids. The CDR3: CASSGVGTLTYNEQFF. CDR3 in DNA: TGTGCCAGCAGCGGGGTCGGGACACTAACCTACAATGAGCAGTTCTTC.

The chain carries TRBV7-3 and TRBJ2-3; 9 bases map to TRBD1. Germline V gene data show CDR1 as SGHTA and CDR2 as FQGTGA. Trimming took 4 bases from V and 2 from J; bases not matched to a gene: 7. There are 16 residues in the CDR3. The CDR3 coding sequence is TGTGCCAGCAGCTCCAACAGGGGGCTCACCACAGATACGCAGTATTTT. Translated: CASSSNRGLTTDTQYF. Drawing the rest from reference TRBV7-3 and TRBJ2-3, the complete variable domain is GAGVSQTPSNKVTEKGKYVELRCDPISGHTALYWYRQSLGQGPEFLIYFQGTGAADDSGLPNDRFFAVRPEGSVSTLKIQRTERGDSAVYLCASSSNRGLTTDTQYFGPGTRLTVL.

The chain combines TRBV20-1 with TRBJ2-3; D might be TRBD1 (6 bases). Germline values: CDR1 DFQATT, CDR2 SNEGSKA (reference sequence). The V end lost 6 bases, the J end lost 2 bases, and 21 bases lay between the germline ends. The CDR3 has 16 amino acids. CDR3 coding DNA: TGCAGTGCCGAGCGGAGAGGTGGGGGACACACAGATACGCAGTATTTT. Amino acid sequence: CSAERRGGGHTDTQYF.

This chain links TRBV19 with TRBJ1-2, with TRBD1 matching 7 bases. V lost 5 bases, J lost 3 bases, and 9 bases stayed unmatched. The CDR3 contains 15 residues. From germline, CDR1 is LNHDA and CDR2 SQIVND (reference sequence). The CDR3 reads CASSPGGTAHYGYTF. The CDR3 region has the DNA TGTGCCAGTAGTCCAGGGGGGACAGCACACTATGGCTACACCTTC.

The chain is built from TRBV18 and TRBJ2-3; D is tentatively TRBD1 or TRBD2 (5 bases each). The V and J ends lost 2 bases and 1 base respectively, with 16 bases between them. Germline CDR1 KGHSH, CDR2 LQKENI. CDR3 length equals 17 residues. The CDR3 DNA reads as TGTGCCAGCTCACCAATCGCCATAGTGGGGGGCACAGATACGCAGTATTTT. This translates into CASSPIAIVGGTDTQYF.

The table lists this clonotype with a count of one. V gene TRBV29-1 combines with J gene TRBJ2-5; 14 bases map to TRBD2. Germline V gene data show CDR1 as SQVTM and CDR2 as ANQGSEA. After removal of 3 bases from V and 5 bases from J, the junction contained 17 bases not matched to a gene. The CDR3 spans 19 residues. CDR3 protein: CSVDTTSGRDWRIGETQYF. In DNA, the CDR3 is TGCAGCGTTGACACGACTAGCGGGAGGGATTGGCGGATAGGGGAGACCCAGTACTTC.

The chain joins TRBV2 to TRBJ2-3; D remains unclear. CDR1 and CDR2 from the germline V gene are SNHLY and FYNNEI. Trimming left V 6 bases short and J 2 bases short, with 6 bases between. The length of the CDR3 is 12 residues. DNA of the CDR3: TGTGCCAGCAGGGAGAACACAGATACGCAGTATTTT. Translating it yields CASRENTDTQYF.

The chain recombines TRBV27 with TRBJ1-4; the D gene is possibly TRBD1 (5 bases). CDR3 length: 14 amino acids. V shed 3 bases and J shed 8 bases, with 13 bases lying between them. CDR1 and CDR2 (germline): MNHEY, SMNVEV (reference sequence). The CDR3 coding sequence is TGTGCCAGCAGTTTCATGGGGGTCGACGAAAAACTGTTTTTT. It encodes CASSFMGVDEKLFF.

The chain has TRBV5-1 and TRBJ2-7; TRBD2 might be the D (5 bases). Trimming removed 4 bases from V and 0 bases from J, with 14 bases in between. This CDR3 is 15 amino acids long. Germline V gene sequence: CDR1 SGHRS, CDR2 YFSETQ. As DNA, the CDR3 is TGCGCCAGCAGCGCGTTAGCCGGGAACTCCTACGAGCAGTACTTC. Its protein is CASSALAGNSYEQYF.

This chain joins TRBV28 and TRBJ2-1; possible D gene TRBD2, 6 bases. The CDR3 is 15 amino acids. The germline V and J ends were trimmed by 7 bases and 4 bases, with 17 bases remaining between them. Germline values: CDR1 MDHEN, CDR2 SYDVKM. The CDR3, as DNA: TGTGCCAGCATCCCCGCGGAGGGGCCTTACAATGAGCAGTTCTTC. As protein: CASIPAEGPYNEQFF.

This CDR3 is CASSLISGRGDTQYF. The CDR3 nucleotides read TGTGCCAGCAGCTTAATTTCAGGGAGGGGAGATACGCAGTATTTT. J is TRBJ2-3 and V is TRBV7-3; 7 positions agree with TRBD2. V shed 1 base and J 5 bases; nucleotides not matched to a gene: 6. CDR3 length: 15 residues. The germline V gene has CDR1 SGHTA and CDR2 FQGTGA.

The chain links TRBV24-1 to TRBJ2-3; D tentatively fits TRBD1 or TRBD2 (7 bases each). The CDR3 extends over 16 amino acids. Germline V gene data show CDR1 as KGHDR and CDR2 as SFDVKD. V lost 3 bases, J lost 2 bases, and 14 bases lay in between. CDR3 protein: CATSDGGDSYTDTQYF. The CDR3 nucleotides are TGTGCCACCAGTGATGGGGGGGACAGTTACACAGATACGCAGTATTTT.

This chain links TRBV4-1 with TRBJ2-1; D is perhaps TRBD2 (6 bases). The germline CDR1 and CDR2 sequences are MGHRA and YSYEKL. The CDR3 spans 18 residues. Trimming cost V 4 bases and J 7 bases, with 26 bases left between them. CDR3 region: CASSPPGLAVSKENEQFF. In nucleotides, the CDR3 is TGCGCCAGCAGCCCACCTGGCTTAGCGGTTTCTAAGGAGAATGAGCAGTTCTTC.

The chain joins TRBV7-9 to TRBJ2-7; a weak D match, TRBD2 (5 bases). The V gene's germline CDR1 is SEHNR and CDR2 FQNEAQ (reference sequence). The CDR3 consists of 12 residues. The V gene lost 8 bases and the J gene lost 0 bases, with 8 bases spanning the gap. CDR3 sequence: CASEGLSYEQYF. In nucleotides, the CDR3 is TGTGCCAGCGAAGGACTCTCCTACGAGCAGTACTTC.

The chain links TRBV29-1 to TRBJ1-1; possibly TRBD1 for D (5 bases). Trimming stripped 4 bases from V and 5 bases from J, with 17 bases between. The CDR3 has 14 residues. Germline CDR1 and CDR2: SQVTM and ANQGSEA. The CDR3 DNA reads as TGCAGCGTTGTTTGGGGGTATCTGGGTACTGAAGCTTTCTTT. This sequence encodes CSVVWGYLGTEAFF.

This chain joins TRBV20-1 and TRBJ1-2; D uncertain. V lost 5 bases to trimming and J lost 1 base, with 11 bases between them. The CDR3 length is 13 residues. Per the germline V gene, CDR1 is DFQATT and CDR2 is SNEGSKA (reference sequence). The CDR3 sequence is CSASTESNYGYTF. CDR3 DNA sequence: TGCAGTGCTTCCACAGAGAGTAACTATGGCTACACCTTC.

V is TRBV6-5 and J is TRBJ1-5; no clear D. The germline V and J ends were trimmed by 5 bases and 6 bases, with 11 bases remaining between them. Looked up from germline, CDR1 is MNHEY and CDR2 is SVGAGI. The CDR3 loop spans 13 amino acids. CDR3 in amino acids: CASSRMGGQPQHF. The DNA of the CDR3 is TGTGCCAGCAGTCGCATGGGAGGTCAGCCCCAGCATTTT.

V gene TRBV7-3 combines with J gene TRBJ1-1; D is possibly TRBD1 (6 bases). Trimming left V 5 bases short and J 1 base short, with 14 bases between. Germline loops: CDR1 SGHTA, CDR2 FQGTGA. The CDR3 length is 15 residues. The CDR3 bases are TGTGCCAGCAGCCTATTGGGGGGCGCGAACACTGAAGCTTTCTTT. Translation: CASSLLGGANTEAFF.

This sequence joins TRBV23-1 and TRBJ2-3; D is ambiguous. TRBV23-1 is reported as an ORF; its role is uncertain. V dropped 10 bases and J dropped 1 base, with 15 bases sitting between them. The CDR3 consists of 14 residues. This CDR3 reads CATTMYEGTDTQYF. The CDR3 DNA reads as TGCGCCACCACTATGTACGAAGGCACAGATACGCAGTATTTT.

The chain recombines TRBV29-1 with TRBJ2-3; a possible D gene is TRBD1 (5 bases). V was cut by 3 bases and J by 4 bases, with 20 bases left in between. In germline, CDR1 is SQVTM, CDR2 ANQGSEA. The CDR3 totals 16 residues. In nucleotides, the CDR3 is TGCAGCGTTGATGTCGGGCAGGGTGTTGGTGCAGATACGCAGTATTTT. Amino acids: CSVDVGQGVGADTQYF.

This chain uses TRBV25-1 with TRBJ2-7, with TRBD2 matching over 8 bases. Losses at the gene ends were 8 bases for V and 1 base for J; bases not matched to a gene: 4. Germline CDR1 is MGHDK and CDR2 is SYGVNS. CDR3 length: 13 residues. CDR3 amino acids: CASSGGVSYEQYF. In DNA, the CDR3 is TGTGCCAGCTCGGGGGGGGTGTCCTACGAGCAGTACTTC.

This chain joins TRBV6-5 and TRBJ2-1; 8 nucleotides match TRBD2. Germline assignment: CDR1 MNHEY and CDR2 SVGAGI. J was trimmed by 8 bases and V by 0 bases; bases with no gene match: 6. This CDR3 has 15 residues. CDR3: CASSYSSGRGDEQFF. In DNA form, the CDR3 reads TGTGCCAGCAGTTACTCGAGCGGGAGAGGGGATGAGCAGTTCTTC.

The chain links TRBV7-9 to TRBJ1-1; 8 bases line up with TRBD1. The germline V gene has CDR1 SEHNR and CDR2 FQNEAQ (reference sequence). The CDR3 loop spans 13 amino acids. J was trimmed by 10 bases and V by 4 bases; bases with no gene match: 8. This CDR3 reads CASSSDRGRGAFF. The CDR3 region has the DNA TGTGCCAGCAGCTCCGACAGGGGCCGTGGAGCTTTCTTT.

This clonotype was seen a single time. The chain recombines TRBV20-1 with TRBJ2-3, with 11 bases that match TRBD2. V shed 6 bases and J 2 bases; nucleotides not matched to a gene: 4. CDR1 is DFQATT and CDR2 is SNEGSKA in the germline V gene (reference sequence). This CDR3 has 14 amino acids. The CDR3 sequence: CSAAGLAATDTQYF. The CDR3 bases are TGCAGTGCAGCGGGACTAGCGGCCACAGATACGCAGTATTTT.

J is TRBJ2-7 and V is TRBV5-1; D gene unclear. Trimming shortened V by 0 bases and J by 1 base, and 8 bases separated the two germline ends. The germline V gene encodes CDR1 SGHRS and CDR2 YFSETQ. The CDR3 totals 14 residues. The CDR3, as DNA: TGCGCCAGCAGCTTGGACAAGCCTTCCTACGAGCAGTACTTC. It codes for CASSLDKPSYEQYF.

The gene calls are TRBV25-1 and TRBJ2-7; TRBD1 matches at 11 bases. J was trimmed by 2 bases and V by 3 bases; bases with no gene match: 0. The germline CDR1 and CDR2 sequences are MGHDK and SYGVNS. The CDR3 sequence is 14 residues long. CDR3 loop: CASSEGQGAYEQYF. CDR3 nucleotides: TGTGCCAGCAGTGAGGGACAGGGGGCCTACGAGCAGTACTTC.

The chain carries TRBV20-1 and TRBJ2-4; no clear D gene. The CDR3 has 13 residues. V was pared by 5 bases and J by 2 bases, with 10 bases between. Germline V CDR1 and CDR2: DFQATT, SNEGSKA (reference sequence). Here the CDR3 reads CSAWTTPKNIQYF. DNA of the CDR3: TGCAGTGCTTGGACGACCCCCAAAAACATTCAGTACTTC.